The rows below give T cell receptor beta chains drawn from one sample of a study of shared clonotypes between healthy human individuals. The repertoire was sequenced with immunoSEQ multiplex PCR; TCRdb's copy has only in-frame clones and lacks some. The sample includes 2 million to 2.5 million clones, 85% to 95% of them seen just once. The material sequenced was naive CD4+ T cells from PBMCs. Receptors were obtained from a young man in good health. Some clones in this sample may be carry-over from other donors' samples. CDR3s include the opening cysteine and the closing phenylalanine or tryptophan. D genes are given only for firm matches. Clone size is given for some rows only: seen once, a few or many times, or a class if the clone is expanded.

size: .; D: .; V: TRBV7-2; J: TRBJ1-3; DNA: TGTGCCAGCAGCTCCTTCGAGGGGAACACCATATATTTT; CDR3: CASSSFEGNTIYF
size: .; D: TRBD2; V: TRBV5-1; J: TRBJ2-3; DNA: TGCGCCAGCAGCTCTGGTGGGACTAGCGGAGCGAGGTCAGATACGCAGTATTTT; CDR3: CASSSGGTSGARSDTQYF
size: .; D: .; V: TRBV19; J: TRBJ2-3; DNA: TGTGCCAGTAGTATGGCAGGAAGCACAGATACGCAGTATTTT; CDR3: CASSMAGSTDTQYF
size: .; D: TRBD1; V: TRBV5-1; J: TRBJ1-4; DNA: TGCGCCAGCAGCTTGGGGACAGGGGCGGGAGAAAAACTGTTTTTT; CDR3: CASSLGTGAGEKLFF
size: .; D: .; V: TRBV18; J: TRBJ2-7; DNA: TGTGCCAGCTCACCCTATGGGGACGAGCAGTACTTC; CDR3: CASSPYGDEQYF
size: .; D: TRBD1; V: TRBV28; J: TRBJ2-3; DNA: TGTGCCAGCAGTTTGGGACAGCGCACAGATACGCAGTATTTT; CDR3: CASSLGQRTDTQYF
size: .; D: .; V: TRBV7-8; J: TRBJ2-5; DNA: TGTGCCAGCATCACCGCCCCGTCGGGGAAAGAGACCCAGTACTTC; CDR3: CASITAPSGKETQYF
size: .; D: .; V: TRBV10-3; J: TRBJ1-5; DNA: TGTGCCATCAGAGGGGTGGGCGATCAGCCCCAGCATTTT; CDR3: CAIRGVGDQPQHF
size: .; D: .; V: TRBV27; J: TRBJ1-5; DNA: TGTGCCAGCAGTGCAAGGGCCTATAGCAATCAGCCCCAGCATTTT; CDR3: CASSARAYSNQPQHF
size: .; D: .; V: TRBV9; J: TRBJ1-2; DNA: TGTGCCAGCAGCCCCCGTGCGGCTCCGGGGGGCTACACCTTC; CDR3: CASSPRAAPGGYTF
size: .; D: .; V: TRBV19; J: TRBJ2-7; DNA: TGTGCCAGTAGTTTTCCCCACCGGGACTCCGAGCAGTACTTC; CDR3: CASSFPHRDSEQYF
size: .; D: TRBD1; V: TRBV28; J: TRBJ2-7; DNA: TGTGCCAGCACCGGGCTGGACAGGGGTACCTACGAGCAGTACTTC; CDR3: CASTGLDRGTYEQYF
size: .; D: TRBD1; V: TRBV5-1; J: TRBJ2-2; DNA: TGCGCCAGCAGCTTGCAGGGGGCGGCGGGCACCGGGGAGCTGTTTTTT; CDR3: CASSLQGAAGTGELFF
size: .; D: .; V: TRBV4-2; J: TRBJ2-1; DNA: TGTGCCAGCAGCCAAGAGGTTAGACTAGATGAGCAGTTCTTC; CDR3: CASSQEVRLDEQFF
size: .; D: .; V: TRBV4-1; J: TRBJ1-1; DNA: TGCGCCAGCAGCCAAGATAACACTGAAGCTTTCTTT; CDR3: CASSQDNTEAFF
size: .; D: TRBD2; V: TRBV5-4; J: TRBJ2-2; DNA: TGTGCCAGCAGCTCCGGGACTAGCGGGAGGGCCGGCGGGGAGCTGTTTTTT; CDR3: CASSSGTSGRAGGELFF
size: .; D: TRBD2; V: TRBV7-9; J: TRBJ2-7; DNA: TGTGCCAGCAGCTTAATGAGGACTAGCGGGTTCTACGAGCAGTACTTC; CDR3: CASSLMRTSGFYEQYF
size: few; D: .; V: TRBV11-2; J: TRBJ1-1; DNA: TGTGCCAGCAGCACCGACAGGAACACTGAAGCTTTCTTT; CDR3: CASSTDRNTEAFF
size: .; D: TRBD2; V: TRBV2; J: TRBJ2-7; DNA: TGTGCCAGCAGCAGGACTAGCCGCGAGCAGTACTTC; CDR3: CASSRTSREQYF
size: once; D: .; V: TRBV5-1; J: TRBJ1-2; DNA: TGCGCCAGCAGCTTGGGGGCAGGGGAAGGCTACACCTTC; CDR3: CASSLGAGEGYTF
size: .; D: .; V: TRBV28; J: TRBJ2-3; DNA: TGTGCCAGCAGCACGAGGGGGAGGTGGCCAGATACGCAGTATTTT; CDR3: CASSTRGRWPDTQYF
size: .; D: TRBD1; V: TRBV2; J: TRBJ1-2; DNA: TGTGCCAGCAAGGTGGGACAGGGAGTATATGGCTACACCTTC; CDR3: CASKVGQGVYGYTF
size: .; D: TRBD2; V: TRBV4-2; J: TRBJ2-7; DNA: TGTGCCAGCAGCCTTAAGACGGCGGGAGGGCCGTACGAGCAGTACTTC; CDR3: CASSLKTAGGPYEQYF
size: .; D: .; V: TRBV6-5; J: TRBJ1-2; DNA: TGTGCCAGCAGTTACTCGACGGGGGGGGCTGGCTACACCTTC; CDR3: CASSYSTGGAGYTF
size: .; D: TRBD1; V: TRBV18; J: TRBJ2-2; DNA: TGTGCCAGCTCACCACTCGGGACAGGGGTACAGACCGGGGAGCTGTTTTTT; CDR3: CASSPLGTGVQTGELFF
size: .; D: .; V: TRBV6-5; J: TRBJ1-1; DNA: TGTGCCAGCAATAAGGGGCTACATGCTGAAGCTTTCTTT; CDR3: CASNKGLHAEAFF
size: .; D: .; V: TRBV21-1; J: TRBJ2-7; DNA: TGTGCCAGCAGCCGCTCTTACGACAGGGGCCACGAGCAGTACTTC; CDR3: CASSRSYDRGHEQYF
size: few; D: TRBD1; V: TRBV19; J: TRBJ1-2; DNA: TGTGCCAGTAGTCCCCGACAGGGGGACGGCTATGGCTACACCTTC; CDR3: CASSPRQGDGYGYTF
size: .; D: .; V: TRBV28; J: TRBJ2-3; DNA: TGTGCCAGCAGTGTTGAGGGGTCGGGAAGGGATACGCAGTATTTT; CDR3: CASSVEGSGRDTQYF
size: .; D: .; V: TRBV2; J: TRBJ2-3; DNA: TGTGCCAGCAGTGTGGGACGGAGCGGGCGGGATACGCAGTATTTT; CDR3: CASSVGRSGRDTQYF
size: .; D: TRBD2; V: TRBV27; J: TRBJ2-1; DNA: TGTGCCAGCACCGGGTCTAGCGGGAGACGGGAGCAGTTCTTC; CDR3: CASTGSSGRREQFF
size: few; D: TRBD1; V: TRBV6-5; J: TRBJ1-1; DNA: TGTGCCAGCAGTCCACGACAGGGGAGGGCTGAAGCTTTCTTT; CDR3: CASSPRQGRAEAFF